The 21 T cell receptor beta chains in this list originate from one sample, sequenced in a study of T cell responses to AZD1222 COVID-19 vaccine. Assay: immunoSEQ multiplex PCR; the TCRdb copy retains only in-frame clones and omits some. This repertoire shows around 120,000 clones, over 75% found once; its top ten account for about 2.7%. This specimen was peripheral blood, taken on day 0 of AZD1222 vaccination. Every receptor here comes from an adult in good health.

The chain joins TRBV5-1 to TRBJ2-1; D ambiguous. The ends were cut back, 0 bases at V and 12 bases at J, with 10 bases in the middle. The CDR3 spans 12 residues. CDR1 and CDR2 (germline): SGHRS, YFSETQ. The CDR3 nucleotides are TGCGCCAGCAGCTTGGACGTGGAAGGGCAGTTCTTC. Protein: CASSLDVEGQFF.

This clone was seen a handful of times. The chain links TRBV7-8 to TRBJ2-1; 8 nucleotides agree with TRBD2. This CDR3 region has 19 residues. Germline V gene lookup returns CDR1 SGHVS and CDR2 FQNEAQ. Unmatched junction bases numbered 16, after V lost 0 bases and J lost 6 bases. The CDR3 reads CASSLARESSGLSVNEQFF. The CDR3 nucleotides read TGTGCCAGCAGCTTAGCGCGGGAGTCTAGCGGGCTGTCGGTCAATGAGCAGTTCTTC.

The V call is TRBV3-1 (or the pseudogene TRBV3-2), the J call TRBJ2-1; no firm D call. Trimming took 1 base from V and 5 from J, leaving 3 bases between them. This CDR3 region has 12 residues. The germline V gene encodes CDR1 LGHDT and CDR2 YNNKEL (reference sequence). The DNA for the CDR3 is TGTGCCAGCAGCCAAGGACACAATGAGCAGTTCTTC. This codes for CASSQGHNEQFF.

The chain uses TRBV5-1 and TRBJ2-3, with a tentative D call TRBD2 (5 bases). The CDR3 sequence is 13 residues long. Trimming took 0 bases from V and 5 from J, leaving 7 bases between them. Germline lookup yields CDR1 SGHRS and CDR2 YFSETQ. The CDR3 spells CASSLESGDTQYF. As DNA, the CDR3 is TGCGCCAGCAGCTTGGAGAGCGGAGATACGCAGTATTTT.

The chain couples TRBV7-3 to TRBJ1-4; TRBD1 agrees at 7 bases. Germline CDR1 and CDR2: SGHTA and FQGTGA. The V and J ends lost 5 bases and 5 bases, in that order; junction bases with no gene match: 8. The length of the CDR3 is 15 residues. The CDR3: CASSPSGQRNEKLFF. The DNA for the CDR3 is TGTGCCAGCAGCCCCTCGGGACAGAGGAATGAAAAACTGTTTTTT.

V and J are TRBV9 and TRBJ2-7; D remains ambiguous. Trimming took 0 bases from V and 7 from J, leaving 17 bases between them. Germline CDR1 and CDR2: SGDLS and YYNGEE. The CDR3 covers 15 residues. The CDR3 region is CASSVGADPRAEQYF. The CDR3 nucleotides read TGTGCCAGCAGCGTAGGGGCCGACCCCCGCGCAGAGCAGTACTTC.

J is TRBJ2-7 and V is TRBV30; 11 bases agree with TRBD2. The CDR3 contains 13 residues. Germline CDR1 GTSNPN, CDR2 SVGIG (reference sequence). V lost 0 bases and J lost 6; bases outside the gene matches: 1. In nucleotides, the CDR3 is TGTGCCTGGAGTGTTACTAGCGGGAGCGAGCAGTACTTC. It is translated as CAWSVTSGSEQYF.

The chain combines TRBV13 with TRBJ2-5, with D possibly being TRBD2 (6 bases). V was trimmed by 5 bases and J by 3 bases, leaving 13 bases between them. The germline gives CDR1 PRHDT, CDR2 FYEKMQ (reference sequence). The CDR3 has 14 amino acids. CDR3 in DNA: TGTGCCAGCAGCCTGGGACTGGCGAAAGAGACCCAGTACTTC. It encodes CASSLGLAKETQYF.

This chain links TRBV2 with TRBJ2-7; 13 bases are shared with TRBD2. This CDR3 has 16 residues. J gave up 2 bases and V 6 bases, and 7 bases lay outside the gene matches. Germline assignment: CDR1 SNHLY and CDR2 FYNNEI. The CDR3 loop reads CASRGLAGAMAYEQYF. The CDR3 region has the DNA TGTGCCAGCAGAGGACTAGCGGGAGCGATGGCCTACGAGCAGTACTTC.

The rearrangement joins TRBV7-8 to TRBJ2-2; no clear D. There are 15 residues in the CDR3. Germline V CDR1 and CDR2: SGHVS, FQNEAQ. V was trimmed by 5 bases and J by 3 bases, leaving 13 bases between them. CDR3: CASSPQGPYTGELFF. The CDR3 DNA is TGTGCCAGCAGCCCCCAAGGACCGTACACCGGGGAGCTGTTTTTT. The complete variable domain, with remaining parts taken from reference TRBV7-8 and TRBJ2-2, reads GAGVSQSPRYKVAKRGQDVALRCDPISGHVSLFWYQQALGQGPEFLTYFQNEAQLDKSGLPSDRFFAERPEGSVSTLKIQRTQQEDSAVYLCASSPQGPYTGELFFGEGSRLTVL.

V and J are TRBV18 and TRBJ2-1; 7 positions match TRBD1. This CDR3 has 17 residues. V was pared by 2 bases and J by 0 bases, with 7 bases of the junction left unmatched. In germline, CDR1 is KGHSH, CDR2 LQKENI. CDR3 in amino acids: CASSPFFGTDSYNEQFF. Here the CDR3 DNA reads TGTGCCAGCTCACCATTCTTCGGGACAGACTCCTACAATGAGCAGTTCTTC.

The chain uses TRBV30 and TRBJ2-3, with D tentatively TRBD1 (6 bases). The length of the CDR3 is 12 residues. V was clipped by 2 bases and J by 5 bases, with 8 bases between them. CDR1 is GTSNPN, CDR2 SVGIG, per germline (reference sequence). CDR3 residues: CAWSSQGDTQYF. The DNA for the CDR3 is TGTGCCTGGAGTTCACAGGGAGATACGCAGTATTTT.

The chain uses TRBV10-3 and TRBJ2-7; no clear D. The CDR3 length is 13 residues. From germline, CDR1 is ENHRY and CDR2 SYGVKD. V was clipped by 4 bases and J by 2 bases, with 9 bases between them. The CDR3 is CAISVDSTYEQYF. CDR3 nucleotides: TGTGCCATCAGTGTTGACTCCACCTACGAGCAGTACTTC.

The chain carries TRBV7-2 and TRBJ1-5, with D unresolved. CDR3 length equals 16 residues. V was pared by 1 base and J by 11 bases, with 21 bases between. Per germline, CDR1 SGHTA and CDR2 FQGNSA. The CDR3 DNA is TGTGCCAGCAGCTTAGTGGCCAATGTCCCGCCAGTGACCCAGCATTTT. Its translation is CASSLVANVPPVTQHF.

CDR3 residues: CASSAGLAQETQYF. As DNA, the CDR3 is TGTGCCAGCAGTGCAGGGTTGGCCCAAGAGACCCAGTACTTC. V usage is TRBV25-1 and J usage is TRBJ2-5; tentatively, D is TRBD1 (5 bases). CDR1 MGHDK and CDR2 SYGVNS come from the germline V gene. V was trimmed by 4 bases and J by 1 base, leaving 10 bases between them. This CDR3 is built from 14 residues.

V is TRBV5-4 and J is TRBJ2-1; D is unresolved. The V end lost 0 bases, the J end lost 4 bases, and 5 bases lay between the germline ends. Germline V gene sequence: CDR1 SGHNT, CDR2 YYREEE (reference sequence). The CDR3 runs to 13 residues. The DNA for the CDR3 is TGTGCCAGCAGCTTGGATAGTTACAATGAGCAGTTCTTC. The encoded protein is CASSLDSYNEQFF.

V usage is TRBV27 and J usage is TRBJ1-2; D is perhaps TRBD1 (5 bases). Trimming pared 6 bases from V and 4 bases from J, leaving 12 bases between. The CDR3 spans 13 residues. CDR1 and CDR2 (germline): MNHEY, SMNVEV (reference sequence). The CDR3 here is CASSSGPIYGYTF. The CDR3 coding sequence is TGTGCCAGCAGCTCGGGACCGATCTATGGCTACACCTTC.

The chain employs TRBV25-1 and TRBJ2-5, with D perhaps TRBD1 (7 bases). The germline V and J ends were trimmed by 6 bases and 4 bases, with 12 bases remaining between them. Germline-derived CDR1 and CDR2 are MGHDK and SYGVNS. The CDR3 covers 13 residues. CDR3 residues: CASSQGGGETQYF. The CDR3 coding sequence is TGTGCCAGCAGCCAGGGGGGTGGAGAGACCCAGTACTTC. Full variable domain (outside the CDR3, taken from reference TRBV25-1 and TRBJ2-5): EADIYQTPRYLVIGTGKKITLECSQTMGHDKMYWYQQDPGMELHLIHYSYGVNSTEKGDLSSESTVSRIRTEHFPLTLESARPSHTSQYLCASSQGGGETQYFGPGTRLLVL.

The chain carries TRBV27 and TRBJ1-4, with 7 nucleotides matching TRBD1. Germline CDR1 and CDR2: MNHEY and SMNVEV (reference sequence). This CDR3 is built from 16 residues. V gave up 5 bases and J gave up 5 bases; unmatched junction bases: 11. The chain's CDR3 is CASSPLQGWWNEKLFF. CDR3 bases: TGTGCCAGCAGTCCCCTACAGGGGTGGTGGAATGAAAAACTGTTTTTT.

V is TRBV18 and J is TRBJ2-2; D is unclear. Germline V gives CDR1 KGHSH, CDR2 LQKENI. V lost 6 bases and J 2 bases, leaving 4 bases between the germline ends. The CDR3 totals 12 residues. In DNA, the CDR3 is TGTGCCAGCTCCCGAAACACCGGGGAGCTGTTTTTT. Translating gives CASSRNTGELFF.

This chain joins TRBV7-3 and TRBJ2-7; the D gene is possibly TRBD2 (5 bases). The CDR3 has 15 amino acids. V was pared by 5 bases and J by 4 bases, with 18 bases between. Germline CDR1 reads SGHTA; CDR2 reads FQGTGA. The CDR3 is CASSPAPGPGYEQYF. In DNA, the CDR3 is TGTGCCAGCAGCCCCGCCCCTGGGCCGGGGTACGAGCAGTACTTC.